This T cell receptor (beta chain) emerged from a study of brain T cells in children with intractable seizures (dated by TCRdb to the early 2020s). Concerning the study at large: Resected brain tissue from about 50 pediatric epilepsy surgery cases was initially screened for immune gene transcripts with a NanoString immunology panel. Among the approximately twelve selected surgery cases, pre-surgery blood was additionally sequenced for eight, leaving four cases with brain tissue only. Study-wide conclusions, independent of this receptor: Because pre- and post-surgery blood were sequenced to different depths, clones absent from the pre-surgery sample may reflect undersampling. Viral specificity was inferred solely from CDR3 sequence similarity, and the HCMV serostatus of the patients was not known.

The sample's time point label, in plain terms: resected brain tissue, or blood drawn just prior to surgery. The surgery cases showing the highest brain T cell transcript signatures were chosen for TCR beta chain sequencing of brain tissue and, when available, of blood. Prior to surgery, the patients had been treated with at least one anti-epileptic drug. The TCR-sequenced patients were children whose drug-resistant epilepsy was caused by tuberous sclerosis complex, focal cortical dysplasia, Rasmussen encephalitis or hemimegalencephaly. The Monarch genomic DNA purification kit was used to extract bulk genomic DNA from unsorted brain tissue and from whole blood. TCR beta chain sequences were generated from genomic DNA using the immunoSEQ assay. The study's own analysis went as follows. CDR3 sequences that did not begin with the conserved framework cysteine at position 104 were removed by hand. Clonality was calculated as one minus the normalized Shannon's Diversity Index, with values ranging from 0 (maximal diversity) to 1 (oligoclonal). Differences in the frequency of the same CDR3 between samples, such as brain versus blood, were assessed with chi-squared comparison-of-proportions tests. Public clonotypes were found by searching immuneACCESS, and the VDJdb browser was used to assess similarity to known antiviral clonotypes. What TCRdb holds here is the immuneACCESS table cut down to in-frame rearrangements. Part of the clones is not present; checked against another copy, under half of the missing clones reflect an unresolved V gene, and the others are unexplained. Clone size and the V and J calls come from that table; the DNA yielded D and trimming. The sample data list more than 40,000 clones, and 80% to 95% of these were observed just once. The top ten clonotypes cover 6.3% of the sample.

On this clone itself: This clone's antigen is unknown. No clone much larger than this one lies a single base away; base qualities are absent.

The receptor's source is a girl aged 2-15 years with tuberous sclerosis and intractable seizures. The sample in question was peripheral blood, obtained at surgery.

The sequenced DNA is TGTGCCAGCAGAGTGGCTCTTGGGACAGCCATTTACGAGCAGTACTTC. Translated, it gives CASRVALGTAIYEQYF. The V and J genes are TRBV5-5 and TRBJ2-7; TRBD1 lines up with 7 middle nucleotides. CDR1 SGHKS and CDR2 YYEKEE were looked up in the germline V gene (reference sequence). From V the trimming removes 5 bases and from J it removes 4 bases, while the gene matches leave 15 bases of the junction unaccounted for. Counted from cysteine to phenylalanine, this CDR3 has 16 amino acids. This entry keeps only the CDR3 DNA: 48 bases, framed from base 1.